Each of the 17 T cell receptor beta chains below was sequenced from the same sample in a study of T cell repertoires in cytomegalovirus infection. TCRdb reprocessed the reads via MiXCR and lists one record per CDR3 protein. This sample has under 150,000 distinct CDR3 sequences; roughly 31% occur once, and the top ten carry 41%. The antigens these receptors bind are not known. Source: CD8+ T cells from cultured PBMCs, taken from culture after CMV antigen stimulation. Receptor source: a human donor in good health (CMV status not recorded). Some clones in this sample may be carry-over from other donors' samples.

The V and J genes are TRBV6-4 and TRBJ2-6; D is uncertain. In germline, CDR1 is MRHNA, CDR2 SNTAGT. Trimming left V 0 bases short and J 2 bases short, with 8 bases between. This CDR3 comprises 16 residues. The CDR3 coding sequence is TGTGCCAGCAGTGACTCCCAGGCCACTGGGGCCAACGTCCTGACTTTC. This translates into CASSDSQATGANVLTF.

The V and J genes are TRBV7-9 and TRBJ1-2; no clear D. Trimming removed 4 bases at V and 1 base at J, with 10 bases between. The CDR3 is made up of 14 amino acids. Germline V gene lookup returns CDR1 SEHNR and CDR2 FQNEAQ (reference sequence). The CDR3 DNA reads TGTGCCAGCAGCTCTAACAGAATTAACTATGGCTACACCTTC. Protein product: CASSSNRINYGYTF.

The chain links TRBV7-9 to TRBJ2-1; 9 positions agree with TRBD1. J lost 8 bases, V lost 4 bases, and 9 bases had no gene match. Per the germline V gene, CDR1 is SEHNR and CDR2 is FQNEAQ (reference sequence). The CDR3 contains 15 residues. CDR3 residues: CASSSTGGSRDEQFF. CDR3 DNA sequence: TGTGCCAGCAGCTCAACAGGGGGCAGTAGGGATGAGCAGTTCTTC.

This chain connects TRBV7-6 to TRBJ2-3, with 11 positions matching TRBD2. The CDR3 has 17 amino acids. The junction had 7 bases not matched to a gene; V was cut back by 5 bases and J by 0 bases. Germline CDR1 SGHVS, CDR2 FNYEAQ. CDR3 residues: CASSPLLAGVSTDTQYF. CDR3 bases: TGTGCCAGCAGCCCTCTACTAGCGGGGGTTAGCACAGATACGCAGTATTTT.

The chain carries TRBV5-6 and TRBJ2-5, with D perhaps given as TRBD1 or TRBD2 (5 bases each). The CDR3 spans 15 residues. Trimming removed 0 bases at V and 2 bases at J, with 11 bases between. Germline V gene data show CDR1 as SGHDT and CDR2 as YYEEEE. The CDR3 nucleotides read TGTGCCAGCAGCTTGGGGGGGATTGGGCAAGAGACCCAGTACTTC. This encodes CASSLGGIGQETQYF.

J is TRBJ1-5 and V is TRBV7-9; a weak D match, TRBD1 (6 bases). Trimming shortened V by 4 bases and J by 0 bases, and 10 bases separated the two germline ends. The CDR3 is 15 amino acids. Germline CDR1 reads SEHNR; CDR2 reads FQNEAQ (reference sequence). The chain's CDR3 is CASSSTGYSNQPQHF. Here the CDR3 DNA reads TGTGCCAGCAGCTCGACAGGTTATAGCAATCAGCCCCAGCATTTT.

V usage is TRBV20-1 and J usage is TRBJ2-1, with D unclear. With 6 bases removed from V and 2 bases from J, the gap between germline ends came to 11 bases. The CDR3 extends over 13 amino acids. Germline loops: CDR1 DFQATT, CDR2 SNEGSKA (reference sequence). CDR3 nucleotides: TGCAGTGCGGCAGGTTTAACCTACAATGAGCAGTTCTTC. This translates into CSAAGLTYNEQFF.

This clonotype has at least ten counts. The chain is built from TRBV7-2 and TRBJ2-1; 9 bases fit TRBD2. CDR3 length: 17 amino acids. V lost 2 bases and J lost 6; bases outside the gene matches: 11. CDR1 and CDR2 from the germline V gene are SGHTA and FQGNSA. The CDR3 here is CASSLRAGLAEFNEQFF. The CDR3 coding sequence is TGTGCCAGCAGCTTAAGGGCGGGACTAGCTGAATTCAATGAGCAGTTCTTC.

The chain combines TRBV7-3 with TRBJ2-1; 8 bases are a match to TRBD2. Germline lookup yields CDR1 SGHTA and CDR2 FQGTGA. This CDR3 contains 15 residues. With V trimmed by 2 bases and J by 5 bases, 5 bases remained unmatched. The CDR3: CASSLYSGGNNEQFF. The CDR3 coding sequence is TGTGCCAGCAGCTTATATTCGGGGGGGAACAATGAGCAGTTCTTC.

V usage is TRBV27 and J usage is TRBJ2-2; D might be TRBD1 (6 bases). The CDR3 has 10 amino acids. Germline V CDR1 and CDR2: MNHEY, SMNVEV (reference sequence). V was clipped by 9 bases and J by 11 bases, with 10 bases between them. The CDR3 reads CASGDNELFF. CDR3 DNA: TGTGCCAGTGGGGACAACGAGCTGTTTTTT.

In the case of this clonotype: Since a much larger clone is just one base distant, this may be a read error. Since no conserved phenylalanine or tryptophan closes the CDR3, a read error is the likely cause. Here the CDR3 DNA reads TGTGCCAGCAGGGCGGGACTAGCGGGGACAGATACGCAGTATCTT. Its protein product is CASRAGLAGTDTQYL. The chain recombines TRBV6-5 with TRBJ2-3; 13 bases match TRBD2. The V segment lost 6 bases and the J segment 3 bases; nucleotides outside the gene matches: 3. CDR1 and CDR2 from the germline V gene are MNHEY and SVGAGI. This CDR3 contains 15 residues.

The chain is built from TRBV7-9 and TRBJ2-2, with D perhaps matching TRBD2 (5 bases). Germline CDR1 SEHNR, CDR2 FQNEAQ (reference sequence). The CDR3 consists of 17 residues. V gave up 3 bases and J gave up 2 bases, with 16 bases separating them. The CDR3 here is CASSFPRTGYNTGELFF. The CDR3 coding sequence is TGTGCCAGCAGCTTTCCCCGGACTGGATACAACACCGGGGAGCTGTTTTTT.

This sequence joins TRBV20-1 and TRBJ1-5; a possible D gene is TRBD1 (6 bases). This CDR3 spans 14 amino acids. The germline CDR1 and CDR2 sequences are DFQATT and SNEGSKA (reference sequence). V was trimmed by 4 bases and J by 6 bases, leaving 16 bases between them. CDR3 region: CSATYRERGQPQHF. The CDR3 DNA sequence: TGCAGTGCTACCTACAGGGAACGAGGTCAGCCCCAGCATTTT.

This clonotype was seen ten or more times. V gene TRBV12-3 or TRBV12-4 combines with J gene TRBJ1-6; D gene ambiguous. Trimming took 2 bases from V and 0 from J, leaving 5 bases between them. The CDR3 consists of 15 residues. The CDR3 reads CASSLSTSYNSPLHF. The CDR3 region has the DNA TGTGCCAGCAGTTTATCGACCTCCTATAATTCACCCCTCCACTTT.

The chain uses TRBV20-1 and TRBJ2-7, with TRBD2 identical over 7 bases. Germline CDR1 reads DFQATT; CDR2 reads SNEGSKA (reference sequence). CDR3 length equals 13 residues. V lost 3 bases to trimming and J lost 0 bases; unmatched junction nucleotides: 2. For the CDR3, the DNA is TGCAGTGCTAGGGAGCGGGGCTCCTACGAGCAGTACTTC. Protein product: CSARERGSYEQYF.

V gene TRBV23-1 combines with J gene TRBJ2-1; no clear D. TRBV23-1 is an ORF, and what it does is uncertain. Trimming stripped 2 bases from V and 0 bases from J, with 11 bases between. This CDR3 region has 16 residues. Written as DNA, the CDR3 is TGCGCCAGCAGTCAACGACACCCTATCTCCTACAATGAGCAGTTCTTC. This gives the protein CASSQRHPISYNEQFF.

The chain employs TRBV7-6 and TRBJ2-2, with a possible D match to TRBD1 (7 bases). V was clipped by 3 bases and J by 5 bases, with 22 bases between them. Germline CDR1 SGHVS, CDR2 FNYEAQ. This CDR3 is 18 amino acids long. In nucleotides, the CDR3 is TGTGCCAGCAGCTTTGGAATCCTGGGGGGACAGAGAACCGGGGAGCTGTTTTTT. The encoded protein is CASSFGILGGQRTGELFF.